This T cell receptor beta chain comes out of a study of early T cells in non-severe SARS-CoV-2 infection. CDR3 length equals 9 residues. Germline CDR1 is SQVTM and CDR2 is ANQGSEA. V gave up 5 bases and J gave up 8 bases, with 6 bases separating them. This clonotype has at least ten counts. Each CDR3 protein is one row after TCRdb ran MiXCR on the 5' RACE reads. The sample comprises 60,000 or so distinct CDR3 sequences, roughly an eighth of which are singletons, and about 3.1% rests with the top ten. This sequence originates from an adult who was a healthcare worker with PCR-confirmed SARS-CoV-2 infection or an uninfected control (not recorded which). Sequencing was performed on whole blood. The chain links TRBV29-1 to TRBJ1-2; D gene uncertain. The CDR3 loop reads CSVLEGYTF. The CDR3 nucleotides read TGCAGCGTTTTGGAAGGCTACACCTTC.